This T cell receptor (beta chain) was captured by sequencing in a study of T cells in Graves' hyperthyroidism and ophthalmopathy (dated by TCRdb to about 2019). Turning to the overall study: Peripheral blood was collected at initial diagnosis, before any treatment. To identify distinguishing TCR V-J signatures, a discovery cohort of around 100 patients was used, comprising 43 with Graves' ophthalmopathy and about 59 with stable Graves' hyperthyroidism. Prospective prediction of ophthalmopathy was tested in an independent validation cohort of 18 hyperthyroidism patients and 17 patients who later progressed to ophthalmopathy. The approximately 100 discovery patients were randomly split 7:3 into training and test sets. The study also compared thyroid tissue and blood T-cell repertoires from 5 to 7 Graves' hyperthyroidism patients. After blood sampling, hyperthyroidism patients were treated with methimazole at a starting dose of 30 mg daily, and ophthalmopathy patients were treated with high-dose intravenous methylprednisolone. TCR Vbeta CDR3 sequencing of roughly 140 peripheral blood samples (over 40 ophthalmopathy, roughly 74 hyperthyroidism and some 17 progressor patients) is reported in the paper.

What the study reported, not specific to this receptor: Most expanded thyroid clonotypes (frequency above 0.001) were also detected in blood, a finding suggesting that blood repertoires may reflect thyroid immune responses. In validation, the model predicted progression to ophthalmopathy with 55% to 71% sensitivity and roughly 75% specificity, a median of about 6 months before onset. No statistical method was used to fix the sample size in advance, and group allocation was not hidden from the investigators. A model built on a 13 V-J signature distinguished ophthalmopathy from stable hyperthyroidism, reaching over 85% sensitivity and around 81% specificity in cross-validation and 80%/75% in testing.

The trim is 4 bases for V and 7 bases for J, with a gap of 11 bases between the germline ends. The CDR3 runs 13 amino acids, cysteine and phenylalanine included. The DNA shown is the 39-base CDR3, in frame from base 1. This clonotype was counted many times. Its cognate antigen has yet to be identified. The sample holds no much larger clone one base away, and base qualities are not on file. The TCR beta CDR3 regions were amplified from the RNA transcripts. For the first round of RT-PCR on the TCR CDR3, the HTBI primer set was used together with the Qiagen OneStep RT-PCR kit. The libraries were constructed in a second round of multiplex PCR and then size-selected and purified. Paired-end sequencing of the libraries was performed with 100 bp reads on an Illumina HiSeq2000. Regarding the original processing steps: Raw data were processed with SOAPnuke, discarding reads with adapters, uncalled bases, mean Phred below 15, or no exact constant-primer or identifier match. COPE v1.2.5 was used to merge the high-quality paired reads, and each unique nucleotide sequence was defined as a clonotype. MiTCR v1.1 was used to align the clonotypes against IMGT TRBV, TRBD and TRBJ reference segments. The analysis was restricted to V-J combinations with a frequency above 0.0001, which together covered 99.2% of the repertoires. A TCS score was defined as the ratio between F50 (clonal expansion) and ExV (chaos), using BLOSUM62-based TCRdist between CDR3 peptides within each V-J. Welch's t-statistics and random forest reduced several hundred V-J features to 10 to 15, which were used in a naive Bayes classifier (R e1071). Using fastp trimming at Q25 and MiXCR clonotype assembly, TCRdb reanalyzed the public sequencing data and kept in-frame beta chains. Merged by CDR3 protein, the rows form single entries marked with the most common genes and DNA. None of the V and J calls come from the authors' own analysis; TCRdb made them. Here the sample has some 740,000 distinct CDR3 sequences; 14% occur a single time. The ten biggest clones cover about 10% of the sample.

A patient counted as having stable Graves' hyperthyroidism if no progression to ophthalmopathy occurred over 18 months of follow-up. Hyperthyroidism patients were newly diagnosed, had a disease duration of under 2 months, and were aged 18 to 65 years. The study excluded patients with uncontrolled infections, other autoimmune diseases, pregnancy or lactation. Diagnoses relied on clinical symptoms, serum thyroxine and TRAb, thyroid ultrasound and orbital computed tomography. Ficoll-Paque density gradient centrifugation was used to isolate PBMCs from approximately 10 ml of fresh peripheral blood. Total RNA was extracted with Trizol reagent, and quality was checked on an Agilent 2100 Bioanalyzer.

The rearrangement joined TRBV12-3 or TRBV12-4 to TRBJ2-1; the best D guess is TRBD2, with 5 bases matching. The sample taken for sequencing was blood. This TCR was sampled from a woman aged 18-29 years with Graves' hyperthyroidism. The bases read TGTGCCAGCAGTTGGGGTCTAGCAAATGAGCAGTTCTTC. This encodes CASSWGLANEQFF.